The rows below give T cell receptor beta chains drawn from one sample of a study of T cells in Graves' hyperthyroidism and ophthalmopathy. TCRdb redid the calling of the multiplex PCR reads with MiXCR, one entry per CDR3 protein. Counted here are 300,000 to 400,000 distinct CDR3 sequences, more than 12% occurring once; the ten biggest clones make up roughly a fifth. The sample consisted of blood. The receptors come from a woman in her twenties or thirties with Graves' ophthalmopathy. Each CDR3 is given with its conserved first and last residue. Each record gives: clone size, J gene, D gene, V gene, CDR3 DNA, CDR3 protein. A D gene is named only where the DNA matches it firmly. Clone size is shown for a subset of rows, as once, few, many or a class of expanded clone.

NA TRBJ2-4 NA TRBV27 TGTGCCACCGGACTTCGACCTCAGTACTTC CATGLRPQYF
many TRBJ1-1 TRBD1 TRBV30 TGTGCCTGGAGACAGGGGGCTGTCACTGAAGCTTTCTTT CAWRQGAVTEAFF
many TRBJ1-4 TRBD1 TRBV12-3/TRBV12-4 TGTGCCAGCAGCCCGACAGGGGGCAATGAAAAACTGTTTTTT CASSPTGGNEKLFF
many TRBJ2-7 NA TRBV20-1 TGCAGTGCTAGCGACGTTTTTCTAGACGAGCAGTACTTC CSASDVFLDEQYF
many TRBJ2-7 TRBD1 TRBV28 TGTGCCAGCAAGACAGGGACCTACGAGCAGTACTTC CASKTGTYEQYF
NA TRBJ2-2 NA TRBV7-3 TGTGCCAGCAGATTACACAGCGGGTGGGCAGGACTTAACACCGGGGAGCTGTTTTTT CASRLHSGWAGLNTGELFF
many TRBJ1-1 TRBD1 TRBV5-1 TGCGCCAGCAGCTTGGGAGGGGGCGCGTACACTGAAGCTTTCTTT CASSLGGGAYTEAFF
many TRBJ1-6 NA TRBV2 TGTGCCAGCAGGGAGACGGGACTGTCTAATTCACCCCTCCACTTT CASRETGLSNSPLHF
many TRBJ1-1 NA TRBV12-3/TRBV12-4 TGTGCCAGCAACCGGCGAATTTTAGGGGGAGGGAACACTGAAGCTTTCTTT CASNRRILGGGNTEAFF
few TRBJ2-2 NA TRBV6-1 TGTGCCAGCAGTGAATTCCTGCAGCGGAAGAACACCGGGGAGCTGTTTTTT CASSEFLQRKNTGELFF
NA TRBJ2-5 NA TRBV12-3/TRBV12-4 TGTGCCAGCAGTTTAGGGCAGGGGGAGGCAGAGACCCAGTACTTC CASSLGQGEAETQYF
NA TRBJ2-1 TRBD2 TRBV4-1 TGCGCCAGCAGCCAAGGGAGGACTAGCGGGGGGAAGGATGAGCAGTTCTTC CASSQGRTSGGKDEQFF
many TRBJ1-2 TRBD1 TRBV28 TGTGCCAGCCAAATCAAGGGGGCGCGCGGCTACACCTTC CASQIKGARGYTF
many TRBJ2-5 NA TRBV7-9 TGTGCCAGCAGAAGTCCCGAGACCCAGTACTTC CASRSPETQYF
many TRBJ1-1 NA TRBV11-3 TGTGCCAGCAGCCTGACAGCCATGAACACTGAAGCTTTCTTT CASSLTAMNTEAFF
few TRBJ2-7 NA TRBV20-1 TGCAGTGCCTACCCTACAGGGAACGAGCAGTACTTC CSAYPTGNEQYF
NA TRBJ1-2 NA TRBV29-1 TGCAGCGTGCCGTCCTGGGGGGGAATGAAGCCACTCTATGGCTACACCTTC CSVPSWGGMKPLYGYTF
many TRBJ2-3 NA TRBV5-1 TGCGCCAGCAGCTTGTTCGGCGGGGAGAGCACAGATACGCAGTATTTT CASSLFGGESTDTQYF
many TRBJ2-7 TRBD1 TRBV18 TGTGCCAGCTCACAGCAGGGGGTGAGCTCCTACGAGCAGTACTTC CASSQQGVSSYEQYF
few TRBJ2-5 NA TRBV7-9 TGTGCCAGCAGCTTAGCGAGACTAGTGGAGGAGACCCAGTACTTC CASSLARLVEETQYF
many TRBJ1-3 NA TRBV3-1 TGTGCCAGCAGCCAATTACTAGGGCCTGGAAACACCATATATTTT CASSQLLGPGNTIYF
many TRBJ2-7 TRBD2 TRBV20-1 TGCAGTGCCAACAGCGGGGGGGCCCCCTACGAGCAGTACTTC CSANSGGAPYEQYF
NA TRBJ2-5 TRBD2 TRBV4-1 TGCGCCAGCAGCCAGGGACTAGCGGATCAAGAGACCCAGTACTTC CASSQGLADQETQYF
many TRBJ2-3 NA TRBV2 TGTGCCAGCAGTGAGGGGGCAGCGAGCACAGATACGCAGTATTTT CASSEGAASTDTQYF
many TRBJ2-1 TRBD2 TRBV7-9 TGTGCCAGCAGCTTGTCCGACGCGGGGGAGAATGAGCAGTTCTTC CASSLSDAGENEQFF
NA TRBJ2-3 TRBD1 TRBV6-4 TGTGCCAGCAGTGCGTTATCCGGGACAGGGCTCGCGCATACGCAGTATTTT CASSALSGTGLAHTQYF
few TRBJ2-2 NA TRBV6-1 TGTGCCAGCAGTGAGCCCCCCGGGGAGCTGTTTTTT CASSEPPGELFF
many TRBJ2-3 NA TRBV9 TGTGCCAGCAGCGTGTCGACCACGCCAGATACGCAGTATTTT CASSVSTTPDTQYF
many TRBJ2-3 TRBD2 TRBV27 TGTGCCAGCTCTATACCGGGCGGGGGAACAGATACGCAGTATTTT CASSIPGGGTDTQYF
many TRBJ2-5 NA TRBV7-9 TGTGCCCTCTCGGATTATCTGGGGGTTGAAGAGACCCAGTACTTC CALSDYLGVEETQYF
NA TRBJ2-3 TRBD2 TRBV4-2 TGTGCCAGCAGCCAAGCGCGTAGCGGGGTGAGCACAGATACGCAGTATTTT CASSQARSGVSTDTQYF
many TRBJ1-5 TRBD1 TRBV20-1 TGCAGTGCCCCGAGGGACAGGGGGGATCAGCCCCAGCATTTT CSAPRDRGDQPQHF
many TRBJ2-3 NA TRBV20-1 TGCAGTGCTAGAGTGAATACGCAGTATTTT CSARVNTQYF